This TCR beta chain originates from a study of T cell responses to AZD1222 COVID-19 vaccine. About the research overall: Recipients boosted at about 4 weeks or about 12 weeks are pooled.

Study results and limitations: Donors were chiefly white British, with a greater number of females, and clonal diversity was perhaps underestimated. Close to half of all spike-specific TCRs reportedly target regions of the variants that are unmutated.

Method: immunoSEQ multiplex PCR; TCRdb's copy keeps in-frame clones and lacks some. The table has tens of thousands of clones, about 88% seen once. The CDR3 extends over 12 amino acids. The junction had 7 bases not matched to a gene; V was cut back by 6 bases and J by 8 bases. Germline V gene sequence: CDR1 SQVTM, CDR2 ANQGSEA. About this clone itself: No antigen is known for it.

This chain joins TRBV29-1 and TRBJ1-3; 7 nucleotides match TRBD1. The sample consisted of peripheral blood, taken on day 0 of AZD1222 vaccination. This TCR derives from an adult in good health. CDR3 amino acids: CSVRDSSYTIYF. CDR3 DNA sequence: TGCAGCGTCCGGGACAGCTCCTACACCATATATTTT.